A single sample is the source of the 21 T cell receptor beta chains below, sequenced in a study of synovial regulatory T cells in juvenile arthritis. Study-wide results and caveats: Compared with other blood Treg cells, inflammation-associated Treg cells had reduced TCR diversity.

Sequencing used immunoSEQ multiplex PCR; TCRdb keeps in-frame clones, though not all of them. The data include 9,500 to 10,000 clones; the top ten clones carry roughly 1.6%. The antigens for these receptors are not known. Sequenced sample: Treg cells from blood. Subset: HLA-DR+ inflammation-associated blood Treg cells. The receptor source for this set is a donor between 2 and 29 years old with juvenile idiopathic arthritis.

The V call is TRBV28, the J call TRBJ2-7; TCRdb outputs TRBD2, but without DNA this stays unchecked. Germline loops: CDR1 MDHEN, CDR2 SYDVKM. This CDR3 is 15 amino acids long. The protein alone is recorded here. CDR3: CATRAGGRAGYEQYF.

The chain joins TRBV4-1 to TRBJ2-1; the D gene TCRdb calls, TRBD1, cannot be checked with no DNA. Germline V gene data show CDR1 as MGHRA and CDR2 as YSYEKL. The CDR3 runs to 13 residues. DNA for this receptor is not on file. The CDR3 spells CASSSQGWNEQFF.

V is TRBV5-1 and J is TRBJ2-3; the TRBD2 assignment by TCRdb is unverifiable without DNA. The CDR3 sequence is 13 residues long. The nucleotide record is missing. The germline V gene encodes CDR1 SGHRS and CDR2 YFSETQ. CDR3 loop: CASGLAVTDTQYF.

The chain uses TRBV19 and TRBJ2-1; TCRdb returns TRBD2, unconfirmable since there is no DNA. This CDR3 has 17 amino acids. Only the protein is available. Germline V gene data show CDR1 as LNHDA and CDR2 as SQIVND (reference sequence). CDR3: CASSALAGGPRNNEQFF.

The chain couples TRBV5-6 to TRBJ2-7; TCRdb outputs TRBD1, but without DNA this stays unchecked. Looked up from germline, CDR1 is SGHDT and CDR2 is YYEEEE. The CDR3 contains 14 residues. A DNA sequence was not provided. CDR3 amino acids: CASSLGTGGREQYF.

This sequence joins TRBV29-1 and TRBJ2-1. The germline CDR1 and CDR2 sequences are SQVTM and ANQGSEA. The CDR3 length is 14 residues. DNA is not on record. The CDR3 protein is CSVEGLTSYNEQFF.

The chain combines TRBV2 with TRBJ2-2; TCRdb proposes TRBD1, but this gene call is untestable without DNA. CDR3 size: 13 residues. The record lacks a DNA sequence. CDR1 and CDR2 (germline): SNHLY, FYNNEI. This CDR3 reads CASRPDSTGELFF.

V gene TRBV5-6 combines with J gene TRBJ2-7; TCRdb proposes TRBD2, but this gene call is untestable without DNA. The germline gives CDR1 SGHDT, CDR2 YYEEEE. CDR3 length: 15 residues. No nucleotide data were recorded. The CDR3 protein is CASSLLGEGGDEQYF. The variable domain in full, completed from reference TRBV5-6 and TRBJ2-7, reads DAGVTQSPTHLIKTRGQQVTLRCSPKSGHDTVSWYQQALGQGPQFIFQYYEEEERQRGNFPDRFSGHQFPNYSSELNVNALLLGDSALYLCASSLLGEGGDEQYFGPGTRLTVT.

The rearrangement uses TRBV4-2 and TRBJ2-1. In germline, CDR1 is LGHNA, CDR2 YNFKEQ. The CDR3 has 13 residues. No DNA is listed. CDR3 in amino acids: CASSQVLYNEQFF.

The chain recombines TRBV11-2 with TRBJ1-4. The CDR3 has 14 amino acids. The record lacks a DNA sequence. Germline CDR1 reads SGHAT; CDR2 reads FQNNGV. The CDR3 loop is CASSSREGNEKLFF.

The chain links TRBV5-5 to TRBJ1-6; TCRdb proposes TRBD1, but this gene call is untestable without DNA. The CDR3 has 15 residues. The DNA is unrecorded. Germline V gene lookup returns CDR1 SGHKS and CDR2 YYEKEE (reference sequence). This chain's CDR3 is CASTLGQGGSSPLHF.

The chain combines TRBV7-2 with TRBJ1-5. In germline, CDR1 is SGHTA, CDR2 FQGNSA. The CDR3 extends over 14 amino acids. No DNA is given. This chain's CDR3 is CASSPEHSNQPQHF.

V gene TRBV4-2 combines with J gene TRBJ2-3. CDR3 length: 12 residues. The record lacks a DNA sequence. Looked up from germline, CDR1 is LGHNA and CDR2 is YNFKEQ. CDR3 amino acids: CASSQLGNTQYF.

By frequency, this clone is medium-sized. The chain links TRBV14 to TRBJ2-5. Germline-derived CDR1 and CDR2 are SGHDN and FVKESK. The CDR3 length is 12 residues. DNA is not on record. The CDR3 here is CASSPWGKTQYF.

The chain combines TRBV28 with TRBJ2-7; the D call of TRBD2 rests on TCRdb alone, since no DNA is present to check it. CDR1 and CDR2 (germline): MDHEN, SYDVKM. CDR3 length equals 15 residues. No nucleotide data were recorded. The CDR3 here is CASSFGLAVSYEQYF.

V is TRBV10-3 and J is TRBJ2-7. The length of the CDR3 is 14 residues. DNA is not on record. The germline V gene has CDR1 ENHRY and CDR2 SYGVKD. The CDR3 here is CATGLASASYEQYF.

V is TRBV27 and J is TRBJ1-5. The CDR3 consists of 15 residues. No DNA is given. Germline CDR1 and CDR2: MNHEY and SMNVEV (reference sequence). CDR3 amino acids: CASRPTGRGPGPQHF.

The chain links TRBV5-1 to TRBJ1-1. CDR1 and CDR2 (germline): SGHRS, YFSETQ. The CDR3 runs 13 residues. This entry has no DNA. The CDR3 spells CASSLDTSTEAFF.

This clone ranks as medium-sized in terms of frequency. The V gene is TRBV6-1, the J gene TRBJ2-7; absent DNA, TCRdb's TRBD1 call cannot be checked. CDR1 and CDR2 (germline): MNHNS, SASEGT. CDR3 size: 12 residues. The DNA sequence is not available. The CDR3 sequence: CASGGQGYEQYF.

The V and J genes are TRBV2 and TRBJ2-7; lacking DNA, the TRBD2 call made by TCRdb goes unchecked. This CDR3 has 14 amino acids. No DNA is given. Germline values: CDR1 SNHLY, CDR2 FYNNEI. The CDR3 protein is CASSEPILTYEQYF.

The V gene is TRBV19, the J gene TRBJ1-2; as DNA is missing, the TRBD1 call by TCRdb cannot be tested. This CDR3 is built from 14 residues. No DNA sequence is on record. Germline assignment: CDR1 LNHDA and CDR2 SQIVND (reference sequence). The CDR3 loop is CASNSNGARYGYTF.